This T cell receptor (beta chain) is drawn from a study of cytomegalovirus exposure and HLA in healthy donors. Those who donated were healthy bone marrow donors. PCR amplification relied on 60 Vbeta primers (plus 13 Jbeta primers). Repertoires were generated with immunoSEQ multiplex PCR, while TCRdb's copy carries only in-frame clones and drops some. The sample includes about 200,000 clones, about 78% of them seen just once. CDR3 length: 16 residues. V shed 6 bases, J shed 1 base, and the junction held 11 bases outside the gene matches. From germline, CDR1 is SQVTM and CDR2 ANQGSEA. The chain combines TRBV29-1 with TRBJ1-3, with 8 bases lining up with TRBD1. Sequences were obtained from PBMCs. This sequence was found in a woman in her 30s in good health and CMV-seronegative. The CDR3 here is CSVEGQADSSGNTIYF. As DNA, the CDR3 is TGCAGCGTGGAGGGACAGGCCGATTCATCTGGAAACACCATATATTTT.